This entry describes one T cell receptor beta chain. Its specific antigen is unknown. This may be a read error: a much more frequent sequence differs by one nucleotide. Libraries of naive CD8 T cells were generated from roughly 21,000 to 960,000 sorted cells, with 10%, 30% or 50% of the purified RNA used. On a BD FACSAria II, naive CD8 T cells were FACS-sorted as CD8+CD4-CCR7+CD45RA+ and collected into RLT Plus buffer. Roughly 10 TCR copies' worth of Jurkat RNA were spiked into about 20,000-1,000,000 naive CD8 T cell samples to test detection sensitivity. Enrichment of CD8 T cells was done with RosetteSep CD8+ T Cell Enrichment Cocktail plus Ficoll-Paque, and ACK red cell lysis came afterward. Library preparation employed PCR. Sequenced on a NextSeq 500. Bulk TCR libraries were made following a previously described method, with the TCR primers given in Table S5. Total RNA was purified with the Qiagen AllPrep DNA/RNA kit. Before any analysis, reads coming from multiple sequencing runs of the same library were combined into one pool. The study's processing was this. Reads were retained only if their TCR constant sequence matched exactly, and those retained reads were trimmed to 150 nt and grouped according to their 12-nt molecular barcodes. Reads in each barcode group were sub-clustered using a 15% Levenshtein threshold, and a quality-weighted consensus sequence was built for each RNA molecule. Non-functional sequences were removed, as were lower-count sequences one edit away from another. Based on fitting two negative binomial distributions, any barcode sub-cluster with under 20% of the maximum read count was discarded. Using fastp at Q25 and MiXCR, TCRdb reprocessed the public reads and kept productive beta chains. CDR3 protein duplicates are merged, each entry listing the most common genes and DNA. The V and J calls and clone size come from TCRdb's table, not from the authors' own analysis. This sample has approximately 590,000 distinct CDR3 sequences in its table, and 25% of those were observed once. Of the sample, around 0.78% is held by the ten largest clones.

The CDR3 measures 12 amino acids from cysteine to phenylalanine. The kept DNA is CDR3 alone, 36 bases in frame from the first base. CDR1 and CDR2 (SQVTM, ANQGSEA) derive from the germline V gene. This record belongs to a study of molecular identifiers for immune sequencing clone quantification (dated 2018 in TCRdb). Notes on the research overall: For a replicate experiment, the RNA from either approximately 20,000 or 100,000 naive CD8 T cells was divided into five aliquots, and four of those aliquots went on to sequencing. The study was a methods study using CD8 T cells to benchmark molecular-identifier clustering-based TCR repertoire sequencing (MIDCIRS) and TCR RNA copy counting.

Here is what the overall study found, with its caveats: Highly expanded clone sizes could be underestimated because identical TCR molecules may share a barcode. Modeling gave about three recovered TCR RNA copies per cell versus approximately 11 by digital PCR, implying about 30% capture efficiency. In CMV-specific effector cells, over 99% of molecules were held by clones above 20 RNA copies, whereas under 1% of molecules were held by such clones in naive cells. A single cell's worth of spiked-in Jurkat TCR RNA was reported detectable even among about a million naive CD8 T cells. The naive libraries included spiked-in Jurkat TCR RNA (roughly 11 copies' worth), and this RNA is not part of the donor repertoire. Without barcode sub-clustering, chimeric consensus sequences inflated TCR diversity; chimeras reached as high as 47%.

This chain joins TRBV29-1 to TRBJ2-2; a tentative D call is TRBD2 (5 bases match). This receptor was taken from a human donor in good health. Some libraries in this study had Jurkat cell RNA spiked in. Sequenced material: naive CD8+ T cells from blood, with Jurkat cell RNA spiked in. The sample's cell subset or site label, decoded: FACS-sorted CD8+CD4-CCR7+CD45RA+ naive T cells. The CDR3 amino acid sequence is: CSVLEGTGELSF. Read as DNA, the sequence is TGCAGCGTGCTCGAGGGAACCGGGGAGCTGTCTTTT.